These 25 T cell receptor beta chains came from one sample sequenced in a study of human T cells and chemical hapten exposure. The time point: patch test 1, 2 weeks after DPC sensitization. Treatment indicated: therapeutic diphenylcyclopropenone sensitization with weekly scalp DPC. TCRdb fed the RACE reads into MiXCR, producing one record per CDR3 protein. The sample holds tens of thousands of distinct CDR3 sequences, approximately 9.4% seen once. The sample was whole blood, taken in connection with sensitization to the hapten diphenylcyclopropenone (DPC). Receptor source: a woman aged 40 to 49 with alopecia areata. Some clones in this sample may be carry-over from other donors' samples.

This clonotype was observed at least ten times. The chain couples TRBV4-2 to TRBJ1-5; D call uncertain. Trimming took 8 bases from V and 1 from J, leaving 18 bases between them. The CDR3 runs to 16 residues. The germline gives CDR1 LGHNA, CDR2 YNFKEQ. The CDR3, as DNA: TGTGCCAGCCGTGGGAACTGGGGAGACAGCAATCAGCCCCAGCATTTT. Protein product: CASRGNWGDSNQPQHF.

This clonotype was seen ten or more times. One end of the junction is discordant with germline, which a read error may explain. The chain has TRBV20-1 and TRBJ2-3; D remains ambiguous. The length of the CDR3 is 12 residues. Germline lookup yields CDR1 DFQATT and CDR2 SNEGSKA (reference sequence). CDR3 coding DNA: TGCAGTCGAGACTGGGGTTCAGATCCGCAGTATTTT. This encodes CSRDWGSDPQYF.

This clonotype was detected ten times or more. The chain uses TRBV11-2 and TRBJ1-1; D perhaps matches TRBD1 (5 bases). V was clipped by 6 bases and J by 4 bases, with 15 bases between them. The germline V gene encodes CDR1 SGHAT and CDR2 FQNNGV. This CDR3 is 14 amino acids long. CDR3 in amino acids: CASSLRGSGTEAFF. The CDR3 DNA reads TGTGCCAGCAGTTTAAGGGGTTCGGGCACTGAAGCTTTCTTT.

This clonotype showed up just a few times. This chain connects TRBV11-2 to TRBJ1-1; unclear D gene. Germline V gene data show CDR1 as SGHAT and CDR2 as FQNNGV. This CDR3 has 11 amino acids. The V and J ends lost 6 bases and 6 bases respectively, with 8 bases between them. CDR3 sequence: CASRHYSEAFF. In DNA, the CDR3 is TGTGCCAGCAGACATTACTCTGAAGCTTTCTTT.

The sample holds many counts of this clonotype. The chain carries TRBV7-2 and TRBJ1-1, with 11 nucleotides matching TRBD1. Trimming cost V 5 bases and J 7 bases; bases outside gene matches: 6. The germline CDR1 and CDR2 sequences are SGHTA and FQGNSA. The CDR3 totals 14 residues. CDR3 nucleotide sequence: TGTGCCAGCAGCAAGGACAGGGGGCTCGGTGAAGCTTTCTTT. This sequence encodes CASSKDRGLGEAFF.

In this sample, this clonotype turned up a few times. V gene TRBV20-1 combines with J gene TRBJ1-5, with 8 bases identical to TRBD1. Germline trimming cut 6 bases from V and 8 bases from J; bases unmatched to any gene: 9. Germline V gene lookup returns CDR1 DFQATT and CDR2 SNEGSKA (reference sequence). The CDR3 totals 13 residues. Written as DNA, the CDR3 is TGCAGTGCCATTGACAGGGGTGTGGAGCCCCAGCATTTT. Translated: CSAIDRGVEPQHF.

This clonotype was seen at least ten times. The CDR3 sequence is CSVVRQARTEAFF. CDR3 nucleotide sequence: TGCAGCGTTGTTAGACAGGCTCGCACTGAAGCTTTCTTT. The rearrangement joins TRBV29-1 to TRBJ1-1; TRBD1 is a possible D gene (6 bases). V was pared by 4 bases and J by 4 bases, with 13 bases between. Germline V gene lookup returns CDR1 SQVTM and CDR2 ANQGSEA. The CDR3 length is 13 residues.

This clonotype showed up many times. J is TRBJ1-5 and V is TRBV6-6; no definite D call. V dropped 5 bases and J dropped 0 bases, with 5 bases sitting between them. The CDR3 covers 13 residues. Looked up from germline, CDR1 is MNHNY and CDR2 is SVGAGI (reference sequence). CDR3 nucleotides: TGTGCCAGCAGTCAAAATAGCAATCAGCCCCAGCATTTT. Amino acids: CASSQNSNQPQHF.

This clonotype was seen ten or more times. This chain links TRBV28 with TRBJ2-2; unclear D gene. Germline V gene lookup returns CDR1 MDHEN and CDR2 SYDVKM. The CDR3 runs 13 residues. The V end was cut by 10 bases, the J end by 5 bases, with 14 bases between. The CDR3 sequence is CATNGSPTGELFF. DNA for the CDR3: TGTGCCACCAATGGTTCCCCGACCGGGGAGCTGTTTTTT.

This clonotype showed up just a few times. V gene TRBV6-5 combines with J gene TRBJ2-2, with 11 bases matching TRBD2. The CDR3 covers 16 residues. The V and J ends lost 2 bases and 5 bases, in that order; junction bases with no gene match: 4. The germline V gene encodes CDR1 MNHEY and CDR2 SVGAGI. The CDR3 loop is CASSYPGTSGTGELFF. CDR3 sequence (DNA): TGTGCCAGCAGTTACCCAGGGACTAGCGGAACCGGGGAGCTGTTTTTT.

This clonotype was observed many times. V gene TRBV7-6 combines with J gene TRBJ2-2, with 10 bases that match TRBD2. J gave up 3 bases and V 0 bases, and 7 bases lay outside the gene matches. In germline, CDR1 is SGHVS, CDR2 FNYEAQ. The CDR3 spans 18 residues. CDR3 nucleotide sequence: TGTGCCAGCAGCTTAGCGCTAGCGGGGGAGTTTTACACCGGGGAGCTGTTTTTT. Translated, it gives CASSLALAGEFYTGELFF.

The chain employs TRBV7-2 and TRBJ2-1; perhaps TRBD1 as D (5 bases). From germline, CDR1 is SGHTA and CDR2 FQGNSA. Between the trimmed V and J ends, which lost 1 base and 13 bases, there was a span of 20 bases. The CDR3 is made up of 15 amino acids. CDR3 region: CASSLDRGEAQRQFF. The CDR3, as DNA: TGTGCCAGCAGCTTAGATAGGGGTGAGGCCCAGAGACAGTTCTTC. The variable domain in full, completed from reference TRBV7-2 and TRBJ2-1, reads GAGVSQSPSNKVTEKGKDVELRCDPISGHTALYWYRQSLGQGLEFLIYFQGNSAPDKSGLPSDRFSAERTGGSVSTLTIQRTQQEDSAVYLCASSLDRGEAQRQFFGPGTRLTVL.

CDR3 in DNA: TGTGCCAGCAGCTACGGGACAGGGAACACCGGGGAGCTGTTTTTT. It translates to CASSYGTGNTGELFF. This chain joins TRBV6-6 and TRBJ2-2; TRBD1 matches at 8 bases. This CDR3 region has 15 residues. The V gene end was trimmed by 6 bases and the J gene end by 1 base; junction bases not matched to a gene: 4. CDR1 MNHNY and CDR2 SVGAGI come from the germline V gene (reference sequence).

The rearrangement links TRBV7-7 to TRBJ2-7, with TRBD2 identical over 7 bases. The CDR3 runs to 15 residues. V lost 4 bases and J lost 3; bases outside the gene matches: 9. Germline CDR1 SSHAT, CDR2 FNYEAQ (reference sequence). The CDR3 loop reads CASSSGTGGSYEQYF. Written as DNA, the CDR3 is TGTGCCAGCAGCTCAGGAACGGGGGGTAGCTACGAGCAGTACTTC. The full variable domain, its missing parts supplied by reference TRBV7-7 and TRBJ2-7, is GAGVSQSPRYKVTKRGQDVTLRCDPISSHATLYWYQQALGQGPEFLTYFNYEAQPDKSGLPSDRFSAERPEGSISTLTIQRTEQRDSAMYRCASSSGTGGSYEQYFGPGTRLTVT.

This clonotype was recorded at least ten times. The chain has TRBV7-8 and TRBJ2-7, with D possibly being TRBD1 (6 bases). The CDR3 runs to 16 residues. The germline gives CDR1 SGHVS, CDR2 FQNEAQ. V lost 0 bases and J 0 bases, leaving 12 bases between the germline ends. CDR3 amino acids: CASSLAQGLSSYEQYF. The CDR3 region has the DNA TGTGCCAGCAGCTTAGCTCAGGGGTTAAGCTCCTACGAGCAGTACTTC.

The sample holds a few counts of this clonotype. The V and J genes are TRBV6-6 and TRBJ1-3, with a possible D match to TRBD1 (5 bases). Deletions cut 8 bases from V and 0 bases from J, with 17 bases between. Germline assignment: CDR1 MNHNY and CDR2 SVGAGI (reference sequence). The CDR3 runs to 16 residues. This CDR3 is CASGGSRQSSGNTIYF. The CDR3 DNA is TGTGCCAGCGGGGGGAGTAGACAGAGCTCTGGAAACACCATATATTTT.

V gene TRBV4-1 combines with J gene TRBJ2-3; D not certain. With 2 bases removed from V and 10 bases from J, the gap between germline ends came to 10 bases. The CDR3 sequence is 12 residues long. Germline CDR1 is MGHRA and CDR2 is YSYEKL. Here the CDR3 reads CASSQSFQSQYF. CDR3 DNA sequence: TGCGCCAGCAGCCAATCATTTCAGTCGCAGTATTTT.

This chain links TRBV7-6 with TRBJ1-4, with D unclear. V lost 1 base and J 4 bases, leaving 10 bases between the germline ends. CDR1 SGHVS and CDR2 FNYEAQ come from the germline V gene. CDR3 size: 15 residues. This CDR3 is CASSLGQGHNEKLFF. CDR3 bases: TGTGCCAGCAGCTTAGGCCAAGGCCATAATGAAAAACTGTTTTTT. Full variable domain (remainder filled in from reference TRBV7-6 and TRBJ1-4): GAGVSQSPRYKVTKRGQDVALRCDPISGHVSLYWYRQALGQGPEFLTYFNYEAQQDKSGLPNDRFSAERPEGSISTLTIQRTEQRDSAMYRCASSLGQGHNEKLFFGSGTQLSVL.

This clonotype was counted ten times or more. The CDR3 loop is CASSLTVDTQYF. For the CDR3, the DNA is TGTGCCAGCAGCTTAACGGTGGATACGCAGTATTTT. The J gene is TRBJ2-3, the V gene TRBV7-2; D is unclear. The germline gives CDR1 SGHTA, CDR2 FQGNSA. This CDR3 contains 12 residues. The V gene lost 2 bases and the J gene lost 6 bases, with 6 bases spanning the gap.

Ten or more counts support this clonotype. This chain links TRBV7-6 with TRBJ2-7, with 7 bases that match TRBD1. The length of the CDR3 is 13 residues. The germline V gene encodes CDR1 SGHVS and CDR2 FNYEAQ. With 6 bases clipped from V and 7 bases from J, the junction kept 9 bases outside the gene matches. The CDR3 loop is CASSYDRAGEQYF. For the CDR3, the DNA is TGTGCCAGCAGTTATGACAGGGCAGGGGAGCAGTACTTC.

This chain connects TRBV28 to TRBJ2-6, with TRBD1 as a possible D gene (6 bases). The germline V gene has CDR1 MDHEN and CDR2 SYDVKM. V lost 6 bases and J lost 4, with 13 bases in between. CDR3 length: 15 residues. CDR3 residues: CASSDRIPGANVLTF. The CDR3 DNA reads as TGTGCCAGCAGCGACAGGATCCCCGGGGCCAACGTCCTGACTTTC.

There are many counts of this clonotype. The rearrangement links TRBV19 to TRBJ1-2; D ambiguous. This CDR3 contains 15 residues. V lost 7 bases, J lost 6 bases, and 21 bases lay in between. CDR1 is LNHDA and CDR2 is SQIVND in the germline V gene (reference sequence). In DNA form, the CDR3 reads TGTGCCAGTACCCCTGGAGAGGGTGGCTTCGATGGCTACACCTTC. Protein product: CASTPGEGGFDGYTF.

This clonotype occurred many times. The rearrangement joins TRBV4-3 to TRBJ1-6; D possibly corresponds to TRBD1 (5 bases). Germline CDR1 reads LGHNA; CDR2 reads YSLEER. V lost 0 bases and J lost 5, with 17 bases in between. CDR3 size: 18 residues. CDR3 DNA sequence: TGCGCCAGCAGCCAAGAGTCAGTTCAGGGTAGCAATAATTCACCCCTCCACTTT. This codes for CASSQESVQGSNNSPLHF.

This clonotype was seen ten or more times. The chain uses TRBV3-1 and TRBJ1-1; D possibly corresponds to TRBD1 (5 bases). The CDR3 loop spans 15 amino acids. Trimming took 5 bases from V and 4 from J, leaving 17 bases between them. CDR1 is LGHDT and CDR2 is YNNKEL in the germline V gene (reference sequence). This CDR3 reads CASSFTGEAGTEAFF. The CDR3 DNA reads as TGTGCCAGCAGCTTCACGGGGGAAGCTGGCACTGAAGCTTTCTTT.

This clonotype was seen ten or more times. The V gene is TRBV13, the J gene TRBJ1-4, with D possibly matching TRBD1 (6 bases). Germline V gene sequence: CDR1 PRHDT, CDR2 FYEKMQ (reference sequence). Trimming stripped 1 base from V and 8 bases from J, with 11 bases between. This CDR3 has 14 amino acids. CDR3 protein: CASSLETGKEKLFF. The CDR3 DNA sequence: TGTGCCAGCAGCTTAGAAACAGGGAAAGAAAAACTGTTTTTT. The entire variable domain, with the rest obtained from reference TRBV13 and TRBJ1-4, is as follows: AAGVIQSPRHLIKEKRETATLKCYPIPRHDTVYWYQQGPGQDPQFLISFYEKMQSDKGSIPDRFSAQQFSDYHSELNMSSLELGDSALYFCASSLETGKEKLFFGSGTQLSVL.